A single sample is the source of the 18 T cell receptor beta chains below, sequenced in a study of spatial heterogeneity in lung cancer. Each CDR3 protein is one row after TCRdb ran MiXCR on the 5' RACE reads. Of 6,500 to 9,000 distinct CDR3 sequences listed, 7.5% to 10% are singletons. The time point denotes: sample taken at primary tumor resection. Frozen PBMC, nontumor lung or tumor provided whole RNA, which was sequenced unsorted. The sequencing here drew on PBMCs, taken at surgery. The receptors stem from a male donor with early-stage non-small cell lung cancer.

This clonotype qualifies as medium-sized. This beta chain turned up in a library designed for alpha chains; as an off-target read, its abundance says little. The V and J genes are TRBV29-1 and TRBJ2-7, with 12 bases lining up with TRBD2. V was clipped by 4 bases and J by 7 bases; unmatched bases: 5. This CDR3 comprises 13 residues. Per the germline V gene, CDR1 is SQVTM and CDR2 is ANQGSEA. The CDR3 region is CSVASGRAGEQYF. CDR3 in DNA: TGCAGCGTTGCTAGCGGGAGGGCTGGGGAGCAGTACTTC.

This clonotype was seen repeatedly, ten times or more. In a library made to pick up alpha chains, this beta chain is a stray read with a size that means little. The chain combines TRBV10-3 with TRBJ2-2, with TRBD2 identical over 9 bases. The V gene end was trimmed by 6 bases and the J gene end by 1 base; junction bases not matched to a gene: 9. Germline-derived CDR1 and CDR2 are ENHRY and SYGVKD. CDR3 length equals 17 residues. The DNA for the CDR3 is TGTGCCATCAGCCAAGCCTTGACTAGCGGGAACACCGGGGAGCTGTTTTTT. Protein sequence: CAISQALTSGNTGELFF.

Regarding this clonotype: Because this beta chain is a stray read in a library intended to capture alpha chains, its abundance should not be given much weight. The rearrangement joins TRBV20-1 to TRBJ2-1; D may be TRBD1 (6 bases). The germline V gene has CDR1 DFQATT and CDR2 SNEGSKA (reference sequence). The CDR3 runs to 14 residues. The V end was cut by 6 bases, the J end by 6 bases, with 18 bases between. The CDR3: CSAQQAGAVNEQFF. The CDR3 DNA reads as TGCAGTGCCCAACAGGCAGGGGCTGTCAATGAGCAGTTCTTC.

This clonotype is deemed medium-sized. This beta chain came through as a stray read in a library set up for alpha chains, and its size says little. V and J are TRBV5-1 and TRBJ2-7, with 10 positions matching TRBD1. Germline V lookup: CDR1 SGHRS, CDR2 YFSETQ. The CDR3 totals 16 residues. The trim removed 3 bases at V and 2 bases at J, leaving 8 bases unmatched. CDR3 amino acids: CASSSTGQGGTYEQYF. CDR3 nucleotides: TGCGCCAGCAGCTCTACCGGACAGGGGGGCACCTACGAGCAGTACTTC.

The table lists this clonotype with many counts. This beta chain appears as a stray read in a library generated for alpha chains; its size is not informative. The V and J genes are TRBV7-3 and TRBJ2-7; TRBD2 aligns across 8 bases. Per germline, CDR1 SGHTA and CDR2 FQGTGA. This CDR3 has 15 amino acids. V gave up 6 bases and J gave up 6 bases; unmatched junction bases: 13. The CDR3 loop reads CASSQHGTSSPEQYF. The CDR3 nucleotides read TGTGCCAGCAGTCAACACGGGACTAGTAGTCCCGAGCAGTACTTC.

This clonotype showed up many times. This beta chain is a stray sequence in a library constructed for alpha chains; its clone size is not meaningful. The V and J genes are TRBV2 and TRBJ2-3; D possibly corresponds to TRBD2 (6 bases). Germline V gene lookup returns CDR1 SNHLY and CDR2 FYNNEI. The CDR3 spans 14 residues. V gave up 5 bases and J gave up 0 bases, with 9 bases separating them. The CDR3 loop is CASSRGTSTDTQYF. The CDR3 nucleotides are TGTGCCAGCAGTCGAGGGACTAGCACAGATACGCAGTATTTT.

By its share, this clonotype is medium-sized (0.01 to 0.1%). This beta chain came through as a stray read in a library set up for alpha chains, and its size says little. The chain joins TRBV12-3 or TRBV12-4 to TRBJ1-4; tentative D call: TRBD1 (6 bases). The CDR3 has 16 residues. Trimming left V 1 base short and J 7 bases short, with 16 bases between. The CDR3 protein is CASSLVPGALSEKLFF. The DNA of the CDR3 is TGTGCCAGCAGTTTAGTTCCAGGGGCCTTGAGTGAAAAACTGTTTTTT.

A word on this clonotype: This beta chain was picked up by a library intended for alpha chains and is off target, so its count carries little meaning. This rearrangement joins TRBV4-2 to TRBJ2-3, with 15 bases matching TRBD2. The CDR3 has 17 residues. Trimming cost V 0 bases and J 8 bases; bases outside gene matches: 6. The germline CDR1 and CDR2 sequences are LGHNA and YNFKEQ. The CDR3 reads CASSQDRTSGRAVTQYF. CDR3 nucleotides: TGTGCCAGCAGCCAAGATCGGACTAGCGGGAGGGCTGTTACGCAGTATTTT.

This clonotype was recorded many times. Because the library targeted alpha chains, this beta chain is an off-target read whose size means little. This chain links TRBV29-1 with TRBJ2-3, with a weak D call TRBD1 (5 bases). With 7 bases removed from V and 4 bases from J, the gap between germline ends came to 9 bases. Germline lookup yields CDR1 SQVTM and CDR2 ANQGSEA. The CDR3 is made up of 11 amino acids. CDR3 amino acids: CSGGQPDTQYF. The CDR3 DNA reads TGCAGCGGAGGACAACCAGATACGCAGTATTTT.

This clonotype is medium-sized. This beta chain is an unintended read in a library built for alpha chains; its size means little. The CDR3 DNA reads TGCAGCGTGGGGACTAGCGGGACAGTAATGTTCTTC. Translated, it gives CSVGTSGTVMFF. The rearrangement joins TRBV29-1 to TRBJ2-1, with 13 bases aligning to TRBD2. The CDR3 is made up of 12 amino acids. Per the germline V gene, CDR1 is SQVTM and CDR2 is ANQGSEA. Trimming cost V 6 bases and J 15 bases; bases outside gene matches: 8.

This clonotype was observed at least ten times. Since it is a stray read in a library aimed at alpha chains, this beta chain has a size that is not meaningful. The J gene is TRBJ2-7, the V gene TRBV4-3; D gene unclear. This CDR3 spans 14 amino acids. In germline, CDR1 is LGHNA, CDR2 YSLEER. Between the trimmed V and J ends, which lost 2 bases and 0 bases, there was a span of 8 bases. The CDR3 spells CASSQRANSYEQYF. The CDR3 nucleotides read TGCGCCAGCAGCCAACGGGCGAACTCCTACGAGCAGTACTTC.

This clonotype qualifies as medium-sized. In a library made to pick up alpha chains, this beta chain is a stray read with a size that means little. The J gene is TRBJ1-4, the V gene TRBV29-1, with D maybe TRBD1 (5 bases). CDR3 length: 13 amino acids. Trimming took 4 bases from V and 7 from J, leaving 13 bases between them. The germline gives CDR1 SQVTM, CDR2 ANQGSEA. The CDR3 loop is CSVAGQGAEKLFF. The DNA for the CDR3 is TGCAGCGTTGCTGGGCAGGGTGCTGAAAAACTGTTTTTT.

This clonotype appeared many times. This beta chain represents an off-target read in a library built for alpha chains; its size is of limited meaning. This chain joins TRBV19 and TRBJ2-1; a possible D gene is TRBD1 (5 bases). CDR1 is LNHDA and CDR2 is SQIVND in the germline V gene (reference sequence). The CDR3 consists of 13 residues. V lost 8 bases to trimming and J lost 7 bases, with 15 bases between them. CDR3 sequence (DNA): TGTGCCAGTGATGGGGCTGGGTTGAATGAGCAGTTCTTC. Amino acid sequence: CASDGAGLNEQFF. Combining the CDR3 with reference TRBV19 and TRBJ2-1 gives the whole variable domain DGGITQSPKYLFRKEGQNVTLSCEQNLNHDAMYWYRQDPGQGLRLIYYSQIVNDFQKGDIAEGYSVSREKKESFPLTVTSAQKNPTAFYLCASDGAGLNEQFFGPGTRLTVL.

Details on this clonotype: The library was built for alpha chains, so this beta chain is an off-target read and its size means little. This chain connects TRBV7-9 to TRBJ2-3; tentatively, D is TRBD1 (6 bases). Germline CDR1 reads SEHNR; CDR2 reads FQNEAQ (reference sequence). V lost 4 bases, J lost 10 bases, and 12 bases lay in between. The CDR3 extends over 12 amino acids. The CDR3 loop is CASSYRAEAQYF. The CDR3 region has the DNA TGTGCCAGCAGCTACAGGGCCGAGGCGCAGTATTTT. The whole variable domain, filled in from reference TRBV7-9 and TRBJ2-3, reads DTGVSQNPRHKITKRGQNVTFRCDPISEHNRLYWYRQTLGQGPEFLTYFQNEAQLEKSRLLSDRFSAERPKGSFSTLEIQRTEQGDSAMYLCASSYRAEAQYFGPGTRLTVL.

This clonotype was picked up many times. This beta chain was picked up by a library intended for alpha chains and is off target, so its count carries little meaning. V is TRBV20-1 and J is TRBJ2-7, with D maybe TRBD2 (6 bases). Germline V gene lookup returns CDR1 DFQATT and CDR2 SNEGSKA (reference sequence). The CDR3 sequence is 16 residues long. Trimming shortened V by 0 bases and J by 4 bases, and 19 bases separated the two germline ends. CDR3 nucleotides: TGCAGTGCTAGAGATGGAGGGTCAAGCGGGCTTTACGAGCAGTACTTC. Encoded protein: CSARDGGSSGLYEQYF.

There are many counts of this clonotype. Because the library targeted alpha chains, this beta chain is an off-target read whose size means little. The rearrangement uses TRBV20-1 and TRBJ1-2; no clear D. Germline V gene data show CDR1 as DFQATT and CDR2 as SNEGSKA (reference sequence). The CDR3 has 12 residues. V was pared by 3 bases and J by 4 bases, with 9 bases between. The CDR3 nucleotides read TGCAGTGCTAGGGGCCTTGGCTATGGCTACACCTTC. Its translation: CSARGLGYGYTF.

By share of the sample, this clonotype is medium-sized. Found in a library prepared for alpha chains, this beta chain is an off-target read, and its abundance has little meaning. The chain recombines TRBV20-1 with TRBJ2-7; perhaps TRBD1 as D (6 bases). CDR1 and CDR2 from the germline V gene are DFQATT and SNEGSKA (reference sequence). This CDR3 spans 12 amino acids. V lost 8 bases and J 1 base, leaving 12 bases between the germline ends. The CDR3 reads CSTPGTSYEQYF. The CDR3 DNA reads as TGCAGTACTCCCGGGACATCCTACGAGCAGTACTTC.

This clonotype has ten or more counts. This beta chain is an off-target read within a library intended for alpha chains, so its frequency means little. CDR3 sequence reads: CATKPTGMNTEAFF. The CDR3 coding sequence is TGCGCCACCAAGCCCACAGGCATGAACACTGAAGCTTTCTTT. The V gene is TRBV4-1, the J gene TRBJ1-1; tentatively, D is TRBD1 (5 bases). V was trimmed by 10 bases and J by 0 bases, leaving 15 bases between them. This CDR3 contains 14 residues. CDR1 and CDR2 from the germline V gene are MGHRA and YSYEKL.